The entry below gives a single TCR beta chain sequence along with its context. Its specificity is not known. CDR3 length: 17 amino acids. Looked up from germline, CDR1 is SGDLS and CDR2 is YYNGEE. Trimming took 1 base from V and 1 from J, leaving 17 bases between them. Primed by a sample-barcoded 5' primer and a J-beta primer mix, a second PCR proceeded for about 6 to 11 cycles. A 12-random-nucleotide template-switch adaptor tagged each cDNA molecule. Each of the samples gave a minimum of 2.5 million paired-end reads that contained CDR3. Via MiXCR, TCRdb re-called the 5' RACE reads, giving one row per CDR3 protein. The sample includes some 1,500,000 distinct CDR3 sequences, about 42% seen only once; the top ten take around 4%. The sample providers were healthy Caucasian people from Russia, aged roughly 6 to 90. These data come from a study of blood T cells in healthy people across ages. The study, taken as a whole, reports: The long-lived group displayed more naive CD4+ cells, plus higher diversity, than the aged donors did.

Sequencing was performed on blood. J is TRBJ1-1 and V is TRBV9, with no clear D. The receptor's source is a woman aged 18-29 years in good health. This CDR3 reads CASSVSVSGRKNTEAFF. As DNA, the CDR3 is TGTGCCAGCAGCGTATCGGTTTCGGGCAGGAAGAACACTGAAGCTTTCTTT.